These T cell receptor beta chains were read from a single sample in a study of memory CD4+ T cells and cytomegalovirus serostatus. Sequencing used immunoSEQ multiplex PCR; TCRdb keeps in-frame clones, though not all of them. The table lists under 55,000 clones, about three quarters of them singletons. The sequencing input was memory CD4+ T cells from blood. Receptor source: an adult in good health and CMV-seropositive. The CDR3 runs from the conserved cysteine through the conserved F or W. The D gene is left open where the match is weak. Part of the rows lack a size; the others show once, few, many or a class for expanded clones.

j_gene: TRBJ2-3; d_gene: .; abundance: .; v_gene: TRBV6-4; CDR3nt: TGTGCCAGCAGGGGGGGGCTTTCCGATACGCAGTATTTT; CDR3aa: CASRGGLSDTQYF
j_gene: TRBJ1-2; d_gene: TRBD1; abundance: few; v_gene: TRBV7-9; CDR3nt: TGTGCCAGCAGCTTCATTGGGACAGGGGGGGATGGCTACACCTTC; CDR3aa: CASSFIGTGGDGYTF
j_gene: TRBJ2-5; d_gene: .; abundance: .; v_gene: TRBV7-9; CDR3nt: TGTGCCAGCAGCTTAGTCGGGGTGACCCAGTACTTC; CDR3aa: CASSLVGVTQYF
j_gene: TRBJ1-2; d_gene: .; abundance: .; v_gene: TRBV19; CDR3nt: TGTGCCAGTATAAGAAGAGGGGGGAGGTCCGAACGGGACTATGGCTACACCTTC; CDR3aa: CASIRRGGRSERDYGYTF
j_gene: TRBJ1-2; d_gene: .; abundance: .; v_gene: TRBV6-5; CDR3nt: TGTGCCAGCGTGTCCCGAACGGGGGGGTGGTATGGCTACACCTTC; CDR3aa: CASVSRTGGWYGYTF
j_gene: TRBJ1-1; d_gene: .; abundance: .; v_gene: TRBV21-1; CDR3nt: TGCGCAGGGGGCTACGCGTCTTTCTTT; CDR3aa: CAGGYASFF
j_gene: TRBJ1-1; d_gene: .; abundance: few; v_gene: TRBV20-1; CDR3nt: TGCAGTGCCGGGACCGCAACGGGAGCTTTCTTT; CDR3aa: CSAGTATGAFF
j_gene: TRBJ2-5; d_gene: .; abundance: few; v_gene: TRBV18; CDR3nt: TGTGCCAGCTCACTCGACGGGGCAGAGACCCAGTACTTC; CDR3aa: CASSLDGAETQYF
j_gene: TRBJ2-7; d_gene: .; abundance: .; v_gene: TRBV9; CDR3nt: TGTGCCAGCAGCGTAGCAATGGCGGGATACGAGCAGTACTTC; CDR3aa: CASSVAMAGYEQYF
j_gene: TRBJ2-6; d_gene: .; abundance: once; v_gene: TRBV7-9; CDR3nt: TGTGCCAGCAGCCCTTGGACATTCGCAACCTCCTCTGGGGCCAACGTCCTGACTTTC; CDR3aa: CASSPWTFATSSGANVLTF
j_gene: TRBJ2-1; d_gene: .; abundance: .; v_gene: TRBV11-2; CDR3nt: TGTGCCAGCAGCCGCTATTTTGGGAAGATGGACAATGAGCAGTTCTTC; CDR3aa: CASSRYFGKMDNEQFF
j_gene: TRBJ1-2; d_gene: .; abundance: .; v_gene: TRBV18; CDR3nt: TGTGCCAGCTCACCGTCGCTGAATGAAGATGGCTGCACCTTC; CDR3aa: CASSPSLNEDGCTF
j_gene: TRBJ1-2; d_gene: .; abundance: .; v_gene: TRBV19; CDR3nt: TGTGCCAGTAAAGCCGGGGACTATGGCTACACCTTC; CDR3aa: CASKAGDYGYTF
j_gene: TRBJ2-2; d_gene: .; abundance: .; v_gene: TRBV6-5; CDR3nt: TGTGCCAGCCGAGGGGGGGGGACGAACACCGGGGAGCTGTTTTTT; CDR3aa: CASRGGGTNTGELFF
j_gene: TRBJ2-3; d_gene: TRBD2; abundance: .; v_gene: TRBV5-6; CDR3nt: TGTGCCAGCAGCTTGTACGCCGGGGGGGCGCCAGATACGCAGTATTTT; CDR3aa: CASSLYAGGAPDTQYF
j_gene: TRBJ2-3; d_gene: .; abundance: .; v_gene: TRBV12-5; CDR3nt: TGTGCTAGTGGAGCCGGGGGAGACACAGATACGCAGTATTTT; CDR3aa: CASGAGGDTDTQYF
j_gene: TRBJ1-6; d_gene: .; abundance: .; v_gene: TRBV6-1; CDR3nt: TGTGCCAGCAGTGACGGACAGACTAACCTTAATTCACCCCTCCACTTT; CDR3aa: CASSDGQTNLNSPLHF
j_gene: TRBJ2-7; d_gene: .; abundance: .; v_gene: TRBV27; CDR3nt: TGTGCCAGCAGTTTTGGAACAGGGAACGTTTACGAGCAGTACTTC; CDR3aa: CASSFGTGNVYEQYF
j_gene: TRBJ2-1; d_gene: .; abundance: few; v_gene: TRBV9; CDR3nt: TGTGCCAGCAGCGTAGAGGGAGCGGTGACTAGTAATGAGCAGTTCTTC; CDR3aa: CASSVEGAVTSNEQFF
j_gene: TRBJ1-4; d_gene: .; abundance: few; v_gene: TRBV19; CDR3nt: TGTGCCAGTAGTATATTAGGTGGTGCAACTAATGAAAAACTGTTTTTT; CDR3aa: CASSILGGATNEKLFF
j_gene: TRBJ2-7; d_gene: .; abundance: .; v_gene: TRBV28; CDR3nt: TGTGCCACCACAGGGACGTATTACGAGCAGTACTTC; CDR3aa: CATTGTYYEQYF
j_gene: TRBJ2-1; d_gene: .; abundance: .; v_gene: TRBV7-3; CDR3nt: TGTGCCAGCAGCTTGGCCAATGGGGGATACAATGAGCAGTTCTTC; CDR3aa: CASSLANGGYNEQFF
j_gene: TRBJ2-1; d_gene: .; abundance: .; v_gene: TRBV11-2; CDR3nt: TGTGCCAGCAGCCCCCAAACGTTGCGAGAGCAGTTCTTC; CDR3aa: CASSPQTLREQFF
j_gene: TRBJ2-1; d_gene: TRBD2; abundance: .; v_gene: TRBV7-6; CDR3nt: TGTGCCAGCAGCTTATGGACTAGCGGGACTAATGAGCAGTTCTTC; CDR3aa: CASSLWTSGTNEQFF
j_gene: TRBJ1-2; d_gene: .; abundance: .; v_gene: TRBV18; CDR3nt: TGTGCCAGCTCACCAGTAGTCGTTGCTTCTGGGGGCTACACCTTC; CDR3aa: CASSPVVVASGGYTF
j_gene: TRBJ1-5; d_gene: .; abundance: once; v_gene: TRBV27; CDR3nt: TGTGCCAGCAGTTTCCGCCTTCCGGGGGCGGGTCAGCCCCAGCATTTT; CDR3aa: CASSFRLPGAGQPQHF
j_gene: TRBJ1-1; d_gene: .; abundance: .; v_gene: TRBV5-1; CDR3nt: TGCGCCAGCAGCTTGGGGGGCGGGGAGACTGAAGCTTTCTTT; CDR3aa: CASSLGGGETEAFF
j_gene: TRBJ2-7; d_gene: TRBD1; abundance: .; v_gene: TRBV28; CDR3nt: TGTGCCTCCGGGACAGGGGGCTACGAGCAGTACTTC; CDR3aa: CASGTGGYEQYF
j_gene: TRBJ1-2; d_gene: .; abundance: .; v_gene: TRBV11-1; CDR3nt: TGTGCCAGCAGATTTACGCGTGCAGGGAACTATGGCTACACCTTC; CDR3aa: CASRFTRAGNYGYTF
j_gene: TRBJ2-1; d_gene: TRBD2; abundance: .; v_gene: TRBV5-1; CDR3nt: TGCGCCAGCAGCGACGGGACTAGCTCCTACAATGAGCAGTTCTTC; CDR3aa: CASSDGTSSYNEQFF